Listed here are 29 T cell receptor beta chains from one sample, sequenced in a study of blood T cells in healthy people across ages. A second PCR, run for roughly 7 to 11 cycles, used a sample-barcoded 5' primer plus a J-beta primer mix. Each CDR3 protein gets one entry after TCRdb re-called the 5' RACE reads with MiXCR. Of over 1,300,000 distinct CDR3 sequences in the sample, roughly 60% are singletons; the top ten hold over 5.5%. Source material: blood. The receptors stem from a man aged 18 to 29 in good health.

The V gene is TRBV5-5, the J gene TRBJ2-5; perhaps TRBD1 as D (6 bases). The assigned J gene may be wrong: the sequence end matches TRBJ2-7 better. The germline CDR1 and CDR2 sequences are SGHKS and YYEKEE (reference sequence). The CDR3 covers 15 residues. This CDR3 is CASSPTAAGDYEQYF. As DNA, the CDR3 is TGTGCCAGCAGCCCGACGGCGGCAGGGGACTACGAGCAGTACTTC.

The count of this clonotype is one. The V call is TRBV20-1, the J call TRBJ2-1; no firm D call. Between the trimmed V and J ends, which lost 0 bases and 0 bases, there was a span of 9 bases. Germline V gene lookup returns CDR1 DFQATT and CDR2 SNEGSKA (reference sequence). The CDR3 covers 15 residues. The CDR3 here is CSAREYSPSYNEQFF. DNA of the CDR3: TGCAGTGCTAGAGAGTACAGCCCCTCCTACAATGAGCAGTTCTTC.

This CDR3 reads CSARTLSPGQGPLEQFF. The CDR3 nucleotides read TGCAGTGCTAGAACCCTTTCCCCGGGACAGGGACCTTTGGAGCAGTTCTTC. The V call is TRBV20-1, the J call TRBJ2-1, with TRBD1 identical over 9 bases. Germline-derived CDR1 and CDR2 are DFQATT and SNEGSKA (reference sequence). After removal of 2 bases from V and 10 bases from J, the junction contained 18 bases not matched to a gene. This CDR3 contains 17 residues.

This clonotype was detected only a few times. The chain combines TRBV20-1 with TRBJ2-7; 9 bases align to TRBD2. CDR3 length equals 14 residues. In germline, CDR1 is DFQATT, CDR2 SNEGSKA (reference sequence). Trimming removed 6 bases from V and 0 bases from J; junction bases left unmatched: 6. The CDR3 region is CSAPLAGPSYEQYF. The CDR3 bases are TGCAGTGCACCCCTAGCGGGGCCCTCCTACGAGCAGTACTTC.

The chain employs TRBV5-1 and TRBJ1-1; TRBD1 matches at 7 bases. CDR3 size: 14 residues. CDR1 is SGHRS, CDR2 YFSETQ, per germline. The J segment lost 11 bases and the V segment lost 6 bases, leaving 16 bases of the junction unmatched. The CDR3 nucleotides are TGCGCCAGCAAACCGGGACAGACCCCGCAGAGTGCTTTCTTT. This gives the protein CASKPGQTPQSAFF.

The CDR3 nucleotides are TGTGCCACCAGCAGTGACAGAGGAACTGTTAGCAATCAGCCCCAGCATTTT. Protein product: CATSSDRGTVSNQPQHF. V and J are TRBV15 and TRBJ1-5, with D maybe TRBD1 (5 bases). This CDR3 has 17 residues. Germline V gene lookup returns CDR1 LNHNV and CDR2 YYDKDF (reference sequence). V lost 3 bases and J 0 bases, leaving 15 bases between the germline ends. Complete variable domain (other parts from reference TRBV15 and TRBJ1-5): DAMVIQNPRYQVTQFGKPVTLSCSQTLNHNVMYWYQQKSSQAPKLLFHYYDKDFNNEADTPDNFQSRRPNTSFCFLDIRSPGLGDTAMYLCATSSDRGTVSNQPQHFGDGTRLSIL.

The chain recombines TRBV7-8 with TRBJ2-7; 7 bases map to TRBD1. CDR1 is SGHVS, CDR2 FQNEAQ, per germline. CDR3 size: 14 residues. With V trimmed by 2 bases and J by 6 bases, 7 bases remained unmatched. The CDR3, as DNA: TGTGCCAGCAGCTTACACAGAACAGGGGCCGAGCAGTACTTC. Translated: CASSLHRTGAEQYF.

This clonotype was seen only a few times. The genes are TRBV6-6 and TRBJ2-7; 9 positions agree with TRBD2. The end of the DNA is better explained by TRBJ2-5, so the J call may be wrong. Germline V gives CDR1 MNHNY, CDR2 SVGAGI (reference sequence). The CDR3 runs 15 residues. The CDR3 spells CASSPLAGIQETQYF. The CDR3 region has the DNA TGTGCCAGCAGTCCCCTAGCGGGAATACAAGAGACCCAGTACTTC.

The chain recombines TRBV9 with TRBJ1-2, with TRBD1 matching over 8 bases. The germline CDR1 and CDR2 sequences are SGDLS and YYNGEE. The CDR3 loop spans 14 amino acids. V lost 6 bases to trimming and J lost 5 bases; unmatched junction nucleotides: 9. DNA of the CDR3: TGTGCCAGCACTAGGACAGGGAACAATTATGGCTACACCTTC. As protein: CASTRTGNNYGYTF.

The chain has TRBV4-2 and TRBJ1-1; TRBD1 is a possible D gene (5 bases). Trimming pared 2 bases from V and 7 bases from J, leaving 14 bases between. Germline CDR1 and CDR2: LGHNA and YNFKEQ. The CDR3 runs 14 residues. CDR3 sequence (DNA): TGTGCCAGCAGCCAACTGGGGGGGGAGAGTGAAGCTTTCTTT. Translated: CASSQLGGESEAFF.

J is TRBJ2-4 and V is TRBV7-9; D gene ambiguous. The J call may be wrong; the DNA end is better matched by TRBJ2-7. Germline CDR1 is SEHNR and CDR2 is FQNEAQ (reference sequence). This CDR3 comprises 15 residues. CDR3 nucleotide sequence: TGTGCCAGCAGCCCCCGGGTGTATAGGAACTACGAGCAGTACTTC. This sequence encodes CASSPRVYRNYEQYF.

V usage is TRBV7-2 and J usage is TRBJ2-1; 8 bases are a match to TRBD1. The CDR3 consists of 16 residues. V lost 5 bases, J lost 6 bases, and 12 bases stayed unmatched. The V gene's germline CDR1 is SGHTA and CDR2 FQGNSA. Here the CDR3 reads CASSVKQGEAGNEQFF. CDR3 sequence (DNA): TGTGCCAGCAGCGTAAAACAGGGGGAAGCGGGCAATGAGCAGTTCTTC.

With respect to this clonotype: The junction shows a germline mismatch at one end, possibly a read error. The gene calls are TRBV7-2 and TRBJ1-1, with D perhaps matching TRBD1 (5 bases). CDR1 is SGHTA and CDR2 is FQGNSA in the germline V gene. This CDR3 spans 12 amino acids. The CDR3, as DNA: TGTGCTAGCAGCTCCGGGGGGGTTCGAGCTTTCTTT. As protein: CASSSGGVRAFF.

This clonotype was counted between two and nine times. The rearrangement links TRBV29-1 to TRBJ2-1, with 8 nucleotides matching TRBD2. There are 19 residues in the CDR3. Germline CDR1 SQVTM, CDR2 ANQGSEA. Germline trimming cut 7 bases from V and 1 base from J; bases unmatched to any gene: 21. The CDR3 sequence is CSAFLSGLGPGRSYNEQFF. The CDR3 DNA follows: TGCAGCGCCTTTTTGTCGGGACTAGGACCGGGTAGGTCCTACAATGAGCAGTTCTTC.

This clonotype showed up just a few times. This rearrangement joins TRBV7-2 to TRBJ1-1; D might be TRBD1 (5 bases). Looked up from germline, CDR1 is SGHTA and CDR2 is FQGNSA. CDR3 size: 15 residues. V dropped 4 bases and J dropped 5 bases, with 17 bases sitting between them. The CDR3 DNA reads as TGTGCCAGCAGCTGGCCGGGGCGCGGGAGAACTGAAGCTTTCTTT. Translated, it gives CASSWPGRGRTEAFF.

A few counts support this clonotype. This chain connects TRBV20-1 to TRBJ1-2; possible D gene TRBD1, 6 bases. Per the germline V gene, CDR1 is DFQATT and CDR2 is SNEGSKA (reference sequence). V was cut by 6 bases and J by 4 bases, with 15 bases left in between. The CDR3 is 13 amino acids. The CDR3 is CSAHPGARYGYTF. The CDR3 DNA reads as TGCAGTGCCCACCCGGGGGCCCGCTATGGCTACACCTTC.

This clonotype has more than one count but fewer than ten. The V gene is TRBV4-2, the J gene TRBJ2-7; 11 nucleotides align to TRBD2. The germline CDR1 and CDR2 sequences are LGHNA and YNFKEQ. V shed 4 bases and J 3 bases; nucleotides not matched to a gene: 8. CDR3 length equals 16 residues. Here the CDR3 reads CASSRDGTSGVYEQYF. DNA of the CDR3: TGTGCCAGCAGCCGCGACGGGACTAGCGGTGTCTACGAGCAGTACTTC.

This rearrangement joins TRBV11-2 to TRBJ1-2; 8 bases are shared with TRBD1. This CDR3 has 15 residues. The junction had 13 bases not matched to a gene; V was cut back by 5 bases and J by 8 bases. Germline CDR1 SGHAT, CDR2 FQNNGV. The CDR3 protein is CASSPLRQGRRGYTF. For the CDR3, the DNA is TGTGCCAGCAGCCCCCTCCGACAGGGGAGGAGAGGCTACACCTTC.

The J gene is TRBJ2-5, the V gene TRBV5-6; D not certain. The end of the DNA fits TRBJ2-7 better, so the J call may be wrong. Germline V gene data show CDR1 as SGHDT and CDR2 as YYEEEE. CDR3 length equals 13 residues. CDR3 in amino acids: CASSLIRAYEQYF. The CDR3, as DNA: TGTGCCAGCAGCTTGATACGGGCCTACGAGCAGTACTTC.

The V and J genes are TRBV20-1 and TRBJ2-1; D uncertain. Germline V lookup: CDR1 DFQATT, CDR2 SNEGSKA (reference sequence). Trimming stripped 6 bases from V and 3 bases from J, with 12 bases between. This CDR3 contains 13 residues. The CDR3 is CSAENYNYNEQFF. The CDR3, as DNA: TGCAGTGCGGAAAACTACAACTACAATGAGCAGTTCTTC.

The rearrangement links TRBV7-9 to TRBJ1-1, with 8 bases identical to TRBD1. There are 15 residues in the CDR3. CDR1 is SEHNR, CDR2 FQNEAQ, per germline (reference sequence). V lost 5 bases and J lost 7; bases outside the gene matches: 12. CDR3: CASSGEDREGCEAFF. Here the CDR3 DNA reads TGTGCCAGCAGCGGAGAGGACAGGGAAGGGTGTGAAGCTTTCTTT. The full variable domain, its missing parts supplied by reference TRBV7-9 and TRBJ1-1, is DTGVSQNPRHKITKRGQNVTFRCDPISEHNRLYWYRQTLGQGPEFLTYFQNEAQLEKSRLLSDRFSAERPKGSFSTLEIQRTEQGDSAMYLCASSGEDREGCEAFFGQGTRLTVV.

The chain has TRBV25-1 and TRBJ1-1; D possibly corresponds to TRBD1 (5 bases). CDR1 is MGHDK, CDR2 SYGVNS, per germline. CDR3 size: 13 residues. The V end lost 6 bases, the J end lost 6 bases, and 14 bases lay between the germline ends. The CDR3 DNA follows: TGTGCCAGCAGAGCAGGGCCATTACCTGAAGCTTTCTTT. Translated, it gives CASRAGPLPEAFF.

The chain carries TRBV15 and TRBJ1-2, with D perhaps TRBD1 (6 bases). V was pared by 8 bases and J by 2 bases, with 21 bases between. CDR1 is LNHNV, CDR2 YYDKDF, per germline (reference sequence). This CDR3 has 16 residues. CDR3 sequence (DNA): TGTGCCACCGGAGGCTCCGGGACAACATCCAACTATGGCTACACCTTC. Its translation: CATGGSGTTSNYGYTF.

This chain uses TRBV7-2 with TRBJ2-6; no clear D. The germline V gene has CDR1 SGHTA and CDR2 FQGNSA. The length of the CDR3 is 14 residues. V shed 3 bases and J shed 2 bases, with 5 bases lying between them. CDR3 DNA sequence: TGTGCCAGCAGCTTGGCCCCTGGGGCCAACGTCCTGACTTTC. Translating it yields CASSLAPGANVLTF.

V usage is TRBV7-2 and J usage is TRBJ2-7; maybe TRBD2 (5 bases). CDR3 size: 14 residues. Deletions cut 6 bases from V and 2 bases from J, with 14 bases between. Germline loops: CDR1 SGHTA, CDR2 FQGNSA. Here the CDR3 reads CASRPGPGTYEQYF. DNA of the CDR3: TGTGCCAGCAGACCCGGACCGGGGACCTACGAGCAGTACTTC.

This clonotype was counted a few times. The rearrangement joins TRBV20-1 to TRBJ2-7; no clear D. V was clipped by 1 base and J by 0 bases, with 10 bases between them. The CDR3 covers 14 residues. Germline V gives CDR1 DFQATT, CDR2 SNEGSKA (reference sequence). The CDR3, as DNA: TGCAGTGCTAGAGCCCCCAGTATCTCCTACGAGCAGTACTTC. It translates to CSARAPSISYEQYF.

The table lists this clonotype with a few counts. This chain uses TRBV20-1 with TRBJ2-1; D gene uncertain. The tail of the sequence fits TRBJ2-7 better, so the J call may be wrong. The CDR3 length is 14 residues. CDR1 and CDR2 from the germline V gene are DFQATT and SNEGSKA (reference sequence). In DNA, the CDR3 is TGCAGTGCTAGGGGGTCGGACCGAACCCAAAAGCAGTACTTC. It yields the protein CSARGSDRTQKQYF.

Comment on this clonotype: A junction boundary mismatches the germline segment, possibly from a read error. This sequence joins TRBV12-3 or TRBV12-4 and TRBJ2-6, with TRBD1 as a possible D gene (7 bases). This CDR3 comprises 16 residues. The CDR3 loop is CASSITRGAGANVLTF. CDR3 DNA sequence: TGTGCCAGCAGCATAACCAGGGGGGCTGGGGCCAATGTCCTGACTTTC.

This clonotype was observed a few times. This chain joins TRBV7-9 and TRBJ2-7, with 10 bases matching TRBD1. The CDR3 is made up of 15 amino acids. CDR1 and CDR2 from the germline V gene are SEHNR and FQNEAQ (reference sequence). After removal of 5 bases from V and 2 bases from J, the junction contained 6 bases not matched to a gene. CDR3 region: CASSHGTGAAYEQYF. The CDR3 nucleotides read TGTGCCAGCAGCCATGGGACAGGGGCGGCCTACGAGCAGTACTTC.